This T cell receptor beta chain was sequenced during a study of cytotoxic CD8 clonotypes in ibrutinib-treated CLL. General study findings and limits: Sustained-remission patients were sampled at different times than progressing patients were. Public clonotypes (which were uncommon) either contracted or remained stable on treatment.

The assay was immunoSEQ multiplex PCR, and TCRdb's table has in-frame clones only and misses some. The data show more than 150,000 clones, around three quarters seen once. V trimming: 4 bases; J trimming: 6 bases; junction bases outside the gene matches: 5. Germline lookup yields CDR1 MNHEY and CDR2 SMNVEV (reference sequence). This CDR3 comprises 13 residues. With regard to this clone: Antigen specificity is unknown.

This receptor was identified in a human donor with chronic lymphocytic leukemia. This specimen consisted of PBMCs, obtained after 24 months of ibrutinib treatment. The J gene is TRBJ1-2, the V gene TRBV27, with TRBD1 matching 7 bases. The CDR3 sequence: CASSYRGRNGYTF. The CDR3 coding sequence is TGTGCCAGCAGTTACAGGGGAAGAAATGGCTACACCTTC.